The sequence of this T cell receptor (beta chain) was determined in a study of T cells after yellow fever vaccination. Deletions cut 5 bases from V and 0 bases from J, with 10 bases between. The CDR3 spans 14 residues. CDR1 and CDR2 (germline): SGHTA, FQGNSA. This clonotype came up many times. Each CDR3 protein is one row after TCRdb ran MiXCR on the 5' RACE reads. The sample yields about 230,000 distinct CDR3 sequences, about 7% seen once. The chain joins TRBV7-2 to TRBJ2-5; D uncertain. The material was CD4+ T cells sorted from PBMCs, obtained on the day of the yellow fever booster vaccination. This TCR came from a man aged 30-40 years who received the YFV17D yellow fever vaccine. CDR3: CASSPRVYQETQYF. Here the CDR3 DNA reads TGTGCCAGCAGCCCACGGGTGTACCAAGAGACCCAGTACTTC. The full variable domain, completed using reference TRBV7-2 and TRBJ2-5, is GAGVSQSPSNKVTEKGKDVELRCDPISGHTALYWYRQSLGQGLEFLIYFQGNSAPDKSGLPSDRFSAERTGGSVSTLTIQRTQQEDSAVYLCASSPRVYQETQYFGPGTRLLVL.